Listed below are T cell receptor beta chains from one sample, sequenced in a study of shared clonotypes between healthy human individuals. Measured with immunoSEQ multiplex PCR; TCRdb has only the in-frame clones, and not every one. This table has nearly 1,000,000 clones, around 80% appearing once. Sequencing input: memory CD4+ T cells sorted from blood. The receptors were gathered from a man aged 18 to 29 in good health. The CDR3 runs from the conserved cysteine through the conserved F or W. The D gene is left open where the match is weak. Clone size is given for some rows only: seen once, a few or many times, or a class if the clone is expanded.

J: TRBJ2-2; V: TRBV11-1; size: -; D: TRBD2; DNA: TGTGCTAGCGCCGGACTAGCGGGGGCAACCGGGGAGCTGTTTTTT; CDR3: CASAGLAGATGELFF
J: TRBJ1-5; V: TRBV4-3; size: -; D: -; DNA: TGCGCCAGCAGCCAAGAGGAGTCTGCTACTCAGCCCCAGCATTTT; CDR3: CASSQEESATQPQHF
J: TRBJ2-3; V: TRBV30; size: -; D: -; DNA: TGTGCCTGGAGTGTACCAGTGGTAGGGACGCAGTATTTT; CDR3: CAWSVPVVGTQYF
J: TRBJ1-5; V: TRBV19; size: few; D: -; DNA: TGTGCCAGTGAAAGTAAATACAATCAGCCCCAGCATTTT; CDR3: CASESKYNQPQHF
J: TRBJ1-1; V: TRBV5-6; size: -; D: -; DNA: TGTGCCAGCAGCCGGAGGCAGGGTTGGAATCGTGACACTGAAGCTTTCTTT; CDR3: CASSRRQGWNRDTEAFF
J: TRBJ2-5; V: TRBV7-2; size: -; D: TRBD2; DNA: TGTGCCAGCAGCCCGGGGGGTAGCGGGACTAGCCAAGAGACCCAGTACTTC; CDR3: CASSPGGSGTSQETQYF
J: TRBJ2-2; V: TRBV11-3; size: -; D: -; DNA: TGTGCCAGCAGCTTAAGGGTCACCGGGGAGCTGTTTTTT; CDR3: CASSLRVTGELFF
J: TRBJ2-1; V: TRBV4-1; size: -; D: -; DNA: TGCGCCAGCAGCCAAGACAGCTATGAGCAGTTCTTC; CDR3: CASSQDSYEQFF
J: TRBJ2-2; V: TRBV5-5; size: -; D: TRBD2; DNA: TGTGCCAGCAGCTTGGCTCTAGCGGTGAACACCGGGGAGCTGTTTTTT; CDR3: CASSLALAVNTGELFF
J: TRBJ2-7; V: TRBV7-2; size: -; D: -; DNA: TGTGCCAGCAGCCGCCGCCAGGGGCTGGAGCAGTACTTC; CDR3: CASSRRQGLEQYF
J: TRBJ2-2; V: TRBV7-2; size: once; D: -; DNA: TGTGCCAGCAGCTCGGACTGGTTCACCGGGGAGCTGTTTTTT; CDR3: CASSSDWFTGELFF
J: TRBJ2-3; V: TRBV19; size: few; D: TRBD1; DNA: TGTGCCAGTAGTAGGGACAGGGTGGATACGCAGTATTTT; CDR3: CASSRDRVDTQYF
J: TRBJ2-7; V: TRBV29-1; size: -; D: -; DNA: TGCAGCGTTGGCGAGGGGGTTCGGTACGAGCAGTACTTC; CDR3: CSVGEGVRYEQYF
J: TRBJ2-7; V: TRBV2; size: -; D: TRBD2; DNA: TGTGCCAGCACTAACGCCGGCGGAGGTAGCGGGCCCGAGCAGTACTTC; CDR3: CASTNAGGGSGPEQYF
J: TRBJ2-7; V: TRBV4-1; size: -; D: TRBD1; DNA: TGCGCCAGCAGCGCTCCCGGGACAGTCTCCTACGAGCAGTACTTC; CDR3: CASSAPGTVSYEQYF
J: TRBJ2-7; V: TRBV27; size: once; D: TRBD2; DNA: TGTGCCAGCAGTTACCGGTGGGCGGGAGAATTATACGAGCAGTACTTC; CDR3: CASSYRWAGELYEQYF
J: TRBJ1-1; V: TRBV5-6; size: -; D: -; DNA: TGTGCCAGCAGCTTGGTCCTGAACACTGAAGCTTTCTTT; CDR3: CASSLVLNTEAFF
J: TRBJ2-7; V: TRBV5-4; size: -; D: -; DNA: TGTGCCAGCAGCTTCTTCGGGGGCAACGAGCAGTACTTC; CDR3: CASSFFGGNEQYF
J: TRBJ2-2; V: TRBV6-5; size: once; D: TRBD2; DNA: TGTGCCAGCAGTTACCCTAGCGGGGACCCCTCCGGGGAGCTGTTTTTT; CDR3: CASSYPSGDPSGELFF
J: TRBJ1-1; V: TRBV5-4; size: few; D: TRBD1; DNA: TGTGCCAGCAGCTTGGGGGGACAGGGGCCTTTGAACACTGAAGCTTTCTTT; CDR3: CASSLGGQGPLNTEAFF
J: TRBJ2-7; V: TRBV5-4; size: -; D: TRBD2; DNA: TGTGCCAGCAGCTTGGTGGGCGGGAGTCCCCACGAGCAGTACTTC; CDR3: CASSLVGGSPHEQYF
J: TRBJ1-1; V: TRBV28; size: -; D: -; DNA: TGTGCCATCCGCAGTGGGTACACTGAAGCTTTCTTT; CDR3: CAIRSGYTEAFF
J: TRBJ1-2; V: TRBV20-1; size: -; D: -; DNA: TGCAGTGCTAGGTTGGGCTACACCTTC; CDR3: CSARLGYTF
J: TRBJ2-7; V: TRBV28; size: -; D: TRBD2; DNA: TGTGCCAGCAGCAGCGGGGGGCTCTACGAGCAGTACTTC; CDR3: CASSSGGLYEQYF
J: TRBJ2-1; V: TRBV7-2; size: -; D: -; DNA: TGTGCCAGCAGCTTAGCATTTTCCAGCTCCTACAATGAGCAGTTCTTC; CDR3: CASSLAFSSSYNEQFF
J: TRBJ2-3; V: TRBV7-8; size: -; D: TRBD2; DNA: TGTGCCAGCAGCCCTCTAGCGGGGGGGCAAGATACGCAGTATTTT; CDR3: CASSPLAGGQDTQYF
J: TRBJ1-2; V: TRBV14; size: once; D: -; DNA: TGTGCCAGCAGCCAAGGATGGGGCTCGCCGGCAAACTATGGCTACACCTTC; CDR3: CASSQGWGSPANYGYTF
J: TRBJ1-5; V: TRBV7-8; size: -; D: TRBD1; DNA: TGTGCCAGCAGCTTGACAGGGGTAGGGAATCAGCCCCAGCATTTT; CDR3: CASSLTGVGNQPQHF
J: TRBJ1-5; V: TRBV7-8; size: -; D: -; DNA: TGTGCCAGCAGCATGGACAGTAATCAGCCCCAGCATTTT; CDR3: CASSMDSNQPQHF
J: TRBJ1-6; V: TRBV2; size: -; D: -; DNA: TGTGCCAGCACGGCCAGGGATAATTCACCCCTCCACTTT; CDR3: CASTARDNSPLHF
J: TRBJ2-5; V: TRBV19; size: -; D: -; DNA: TGTGCCAGTAGTGTCATTGGGGAGACCCAGTACTTC; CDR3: CASSVIGETQYF
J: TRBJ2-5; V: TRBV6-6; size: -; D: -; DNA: TGTGCCAGCAGTTACTCAGAAGCTACCCAAGAGACCCAGTACTTC; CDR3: CASSYSEATQETQYF
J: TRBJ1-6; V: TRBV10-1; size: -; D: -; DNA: TGCGCCAGCAGTGAGGAGGGTAATTCACCCCTCCACTTT; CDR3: CASSEEGNSPLHF
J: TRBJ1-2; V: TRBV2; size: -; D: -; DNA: TGTGCCAGCAGAGAACAGGGTCAAAACTATGGCTACACCTTC; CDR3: CASREQGQNYGYTF
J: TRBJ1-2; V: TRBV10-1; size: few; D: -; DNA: TGCGCCAGCAAGTTGGGAGGAAGCTATGGCTACACCTTC; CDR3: CASKLGGSYGYTF
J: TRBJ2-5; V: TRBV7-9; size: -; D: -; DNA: TGTGCCAGCAGCTTAGGGGGGCTACAAGAGACCCAGTACTTC; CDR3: CASSLGGLQETQYF
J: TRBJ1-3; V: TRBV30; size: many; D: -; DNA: TGTGCCTGGAGTTCATGGGAGAGGAACACCATATATTTT; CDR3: CAWSSWERNTIYF
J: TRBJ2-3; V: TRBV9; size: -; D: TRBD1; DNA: TGTGCCAGCAGCGTCCAGGGAGCAGGGGGTACAGATACGCAGTATTTT; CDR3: CASSVQGAGGTDTQYF
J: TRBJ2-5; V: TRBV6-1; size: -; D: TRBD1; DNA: TGTGCCAGCAGCGGACAGGGGATAAAGACCCAGTACTTC; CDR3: CASSGQGIKTQYF
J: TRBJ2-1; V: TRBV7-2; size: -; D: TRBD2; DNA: TGTGCCAGCAGCTTCCTAGCGGCCTCCTACAATGAGCAGTTCTTC; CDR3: CASSFLAASYNEQFF
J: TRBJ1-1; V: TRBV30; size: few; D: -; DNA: TGTGCCTGGAGTGTAGCCGGTGGGGCTGAAGCTTTCTTT; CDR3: CAWSVAGGAEAFF
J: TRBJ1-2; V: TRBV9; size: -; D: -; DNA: TGTGCCAGCACCCTGGACGGCGAATATGGCTACACCTTC; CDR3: CASTLDGEYGYTF
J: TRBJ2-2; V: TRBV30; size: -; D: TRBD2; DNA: TGTGCCTGGAGTGTACAAGCGGGACTCGGGGAGCTGTTTTTT; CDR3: CAWSVQAGLGELFF
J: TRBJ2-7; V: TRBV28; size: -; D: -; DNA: TGTGCCACCTTGGACAGTTTAGGGCTCTACGAGCAGTACTTC; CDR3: CATLDSLGLYEQYF
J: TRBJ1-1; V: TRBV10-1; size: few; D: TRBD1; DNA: TGCGCCAGCAGTGAGCGGACAGGGACCCTGATGAGTGAAGCTTTCTTT; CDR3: CASSERTGTLMSEAFF
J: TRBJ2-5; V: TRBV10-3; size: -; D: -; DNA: TGTGCCATCAGGTACCAAGAGACCCAGTACTTC; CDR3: CAIRYQETQYF